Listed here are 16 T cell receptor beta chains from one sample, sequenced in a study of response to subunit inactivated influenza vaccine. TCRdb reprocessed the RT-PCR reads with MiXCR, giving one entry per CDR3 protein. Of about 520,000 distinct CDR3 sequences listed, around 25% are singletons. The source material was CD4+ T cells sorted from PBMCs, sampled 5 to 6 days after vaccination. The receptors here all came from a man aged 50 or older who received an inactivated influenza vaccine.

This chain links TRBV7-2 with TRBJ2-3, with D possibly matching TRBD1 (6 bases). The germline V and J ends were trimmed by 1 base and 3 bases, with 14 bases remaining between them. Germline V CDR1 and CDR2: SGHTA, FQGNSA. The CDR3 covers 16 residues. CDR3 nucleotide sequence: TGTGCCAGCAGCTTAGGATGGGGGCTCGGTACAGATACGCAGTATTTT. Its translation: CASSLGWGLGTDTQYF.

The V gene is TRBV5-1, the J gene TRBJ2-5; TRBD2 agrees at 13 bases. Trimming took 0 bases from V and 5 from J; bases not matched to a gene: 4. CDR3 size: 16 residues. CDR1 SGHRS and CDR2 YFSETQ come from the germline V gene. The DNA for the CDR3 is TGCGCCAGCAGCTTGGCTGTGACTAGCGGGAGGGAGACCCAGTACTTC. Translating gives CASSLAVTSGRETQYF.

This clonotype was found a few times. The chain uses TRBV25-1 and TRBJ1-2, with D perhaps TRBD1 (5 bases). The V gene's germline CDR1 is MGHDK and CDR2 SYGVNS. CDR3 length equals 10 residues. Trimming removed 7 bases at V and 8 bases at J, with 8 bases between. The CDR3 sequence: CASKGYGYTF. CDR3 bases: TGTGCCAGCAAGGGGTACGGCTACACCTTC.

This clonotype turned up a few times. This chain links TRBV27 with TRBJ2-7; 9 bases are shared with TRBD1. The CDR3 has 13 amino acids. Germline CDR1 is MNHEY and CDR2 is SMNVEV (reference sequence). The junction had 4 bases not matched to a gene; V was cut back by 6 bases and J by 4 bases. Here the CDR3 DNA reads TGTGCCAGCAGAGGACAGGGGAGGTACGAGCAGTACTTC. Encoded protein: CASRGQGRYEQYF.

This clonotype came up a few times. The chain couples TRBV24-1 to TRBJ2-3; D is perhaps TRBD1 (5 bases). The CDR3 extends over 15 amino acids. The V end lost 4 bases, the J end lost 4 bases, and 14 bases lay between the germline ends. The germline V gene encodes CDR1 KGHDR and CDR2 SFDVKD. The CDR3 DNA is TGTGCCACCAGTGACCGGACAAAGGTTCCAGATACGCAGTATTTT. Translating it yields CATSDRTKVPDTQYF.

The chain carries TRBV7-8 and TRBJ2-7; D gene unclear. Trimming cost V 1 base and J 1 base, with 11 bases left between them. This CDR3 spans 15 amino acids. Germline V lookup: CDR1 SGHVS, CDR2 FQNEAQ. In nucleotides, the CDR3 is TGTGCCAGCAGCTTAGTCGAGGCGGTGTCCTACGAGCAGTACTTC. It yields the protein CASSLVEAVSYEQYF.

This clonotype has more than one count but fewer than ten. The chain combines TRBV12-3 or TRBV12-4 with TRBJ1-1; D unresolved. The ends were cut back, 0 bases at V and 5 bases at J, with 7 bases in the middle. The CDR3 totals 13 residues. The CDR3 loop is CASSLAEDTEAFF. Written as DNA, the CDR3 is TGTGCCAGCAGTTTAGCGGAGGATACTGAAGCTTTCTTT.

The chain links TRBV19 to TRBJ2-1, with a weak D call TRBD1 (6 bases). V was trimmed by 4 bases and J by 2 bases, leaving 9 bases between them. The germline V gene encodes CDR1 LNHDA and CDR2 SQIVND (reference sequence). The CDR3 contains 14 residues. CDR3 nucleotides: TGTGCCAGTAGTAAGGGGACACCCTACAATGAGCAGTTCTTC. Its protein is CASSKGTPYNEQFF.

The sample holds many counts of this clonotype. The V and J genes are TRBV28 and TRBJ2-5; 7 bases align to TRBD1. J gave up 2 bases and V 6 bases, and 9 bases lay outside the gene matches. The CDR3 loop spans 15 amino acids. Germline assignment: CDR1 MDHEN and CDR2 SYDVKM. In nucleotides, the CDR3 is TGTGCCAGCAGAGAGACAGGGAGAGCTCAAGAGACCCAGTACTTC. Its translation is CASRETGRAQETQYF.

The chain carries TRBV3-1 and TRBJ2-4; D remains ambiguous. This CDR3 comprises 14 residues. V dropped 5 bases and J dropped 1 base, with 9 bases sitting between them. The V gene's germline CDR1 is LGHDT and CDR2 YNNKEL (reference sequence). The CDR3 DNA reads TGTGCCAGCAGCTCGGCCCAGGCCAAAAACATTCAGTACTTC. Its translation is CASSSAQAKNIQYF.

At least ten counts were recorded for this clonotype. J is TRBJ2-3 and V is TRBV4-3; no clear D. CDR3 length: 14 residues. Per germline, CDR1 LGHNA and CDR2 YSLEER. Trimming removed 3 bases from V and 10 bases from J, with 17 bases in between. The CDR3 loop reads CASSHEKVGRPQYF. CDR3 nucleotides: TGCGCCAGCAGCCACGAGAAGGTGGGCCGTCCGCAGTATTTT.

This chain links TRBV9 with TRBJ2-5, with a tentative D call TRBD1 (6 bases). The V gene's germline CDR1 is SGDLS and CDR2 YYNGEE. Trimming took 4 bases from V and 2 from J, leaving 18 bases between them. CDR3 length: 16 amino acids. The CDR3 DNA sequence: TGTGCCAGCAGCCCCTCTGTAGCAGGGGCACAAGAGACCCAGTACTTC. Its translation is CASSPSVAGAQETQYF.

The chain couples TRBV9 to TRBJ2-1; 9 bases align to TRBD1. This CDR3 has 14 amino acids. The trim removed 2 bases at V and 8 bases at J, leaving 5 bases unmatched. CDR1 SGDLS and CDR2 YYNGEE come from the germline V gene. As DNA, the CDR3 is TGTGCCAGCAGCGTGGGACAGGGTGTGCATGAGCAGTTCTTC. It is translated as CASSVGQGVHEQFF.

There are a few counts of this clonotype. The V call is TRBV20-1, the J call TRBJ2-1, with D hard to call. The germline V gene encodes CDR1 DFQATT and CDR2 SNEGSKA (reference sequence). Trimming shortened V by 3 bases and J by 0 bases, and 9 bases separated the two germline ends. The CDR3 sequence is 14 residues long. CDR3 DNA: TGCAGTGCTAGCGCTCAGAGCTCCTACAATGAGCAGTTCTTC. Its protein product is CSASAQSSYNEQFF.

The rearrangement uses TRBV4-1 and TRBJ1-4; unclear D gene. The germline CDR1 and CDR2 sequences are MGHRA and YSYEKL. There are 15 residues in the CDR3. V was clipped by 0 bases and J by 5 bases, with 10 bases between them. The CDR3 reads CASSQDPGRNEKLFF. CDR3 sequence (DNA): TGCGCCAGCAGCCAAGATCCTGGCAGGAATGAAAAACTGTTTTTT.

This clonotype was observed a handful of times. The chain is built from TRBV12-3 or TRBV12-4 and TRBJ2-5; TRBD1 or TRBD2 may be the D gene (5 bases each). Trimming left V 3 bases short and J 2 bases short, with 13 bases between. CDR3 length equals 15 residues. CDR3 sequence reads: CASSFFLEGQETQYF. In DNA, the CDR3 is TGTGCCAGCAGTTTTTTTCTAGAGGGGCAAGAGACCCAGTACTTC.